Here is one T cell receptor beta chain with its context. The antigen is not known. The data derive from a study of shared clonotypes between healthy human individuals. The protocol was immunoSEQ multiplex PCR, while the TCRdb copy is restricted to in-frame clones and leaves out a portion. The sample lists roughly 1,000,000 clones; about 80% were seen once. Trimming removed 8 bases from V and 3 bases from J, with 14 bases in between. This CDR3 spans 14 amino acids. Per the germline V gene, CDR1 is SNHLY and CDR2 is FYNNEI. Study-level findings and limits: Rarefaction gave evidence that sorted-subset sequencing remained incomplete despite large depth. Limited genetic and exposure-history diversity came from having few donors. Researchers sampled blood only, noting tissue repertoires likely differ. In several donors, approximately 5% of naive CD4 clonotypes appeared in common.

Sequencing input: memory CD4+ T cells from PBMCs. Indicated subset: CD45RA-negative fraction. The clonotype originates from a man aged 18 to 29 in good health. Some clones in this sample may be carry-over from other donors' samples. This rearrangement joins TRBV2 to TRBJ2-1; D assignment may be TRBD1 or TRBD2 (7 bases each). The CDR3 sequence is CASWVRGGYNEQFF. The DNA for the CDR3 is TGTGCCAGCTGGGTCAGGGGGGGCTACAATGAGCAGTTCTTC.